This T cell receptor (beta chain) was sequenced in a study of blood T cell repertoires in COVID-19. The wider study: Samples of COVID-19 (acute and convalescent) were obtained from the United States, Italy and Spain. The cDNA or gDNA used as material had been derived from T cells, B-cell-depleted T cells, or PBMCs.

Source study methods: Cell counts per sample came from amplifying reference gene primers. Method: immunoSEQ multiplex PCR; TCRdb's copy keeps in-frame clones and lacks some. V, J and clone size are taken as reported in that table, and D and trimming were inferred from the DNA itself. In the table there are about 170,000 clones, approximately 90% of which are singletons. While infection was still active, Seattle patients were enrolled and then followed longitudinally. The length of the CDR3 is 13 residues. The V gene's germline CDR1 is SGHAT and CDR2 FQNNGV. V was trimmed by 1 base and J by 14 bases, leaving 15 bases between them.

The gene calls are TRBV11-2 and TRBJ2-1; D is unresolved. The source of this sequence is a man between 25 and 39 years old with COVID-19, enrolled during active disease. The specimen sequenced was peripheral blood. The DNA of the CDR3 is TGTGCCAGCAGCTTAGTAGGTCAGGCCCTCAAGTTCTTC. Its translation is CASSLVGQALKFF. The whole variable domain, filled in from reference TRBV11-2 and TRBJ2-1, reads EAGVAQSPRYKIIEKRQSVAFWCNPISGHATLYWYQQILGQGPKLLIQFQNNGVVDDSQLPKDRFSAERLKGVDSTLKIQPAKLEDSAVYLCASSLVGQALKFFGPGTRLTVL.